A single sample gave rise to the 19 T cell receptor beta chains below, sequenced in a study of blood T cell repertoires in COVID-19. Measured with immunoSEQ multiplex PCR; TCRdb has only the in-frame clones, and not every one. The repertoire holds roughly 79,000 clones, with 87% as singletons. The source material was peripheral blood. Source of these receptors: a woman between 45 and 65 years old with acute or convalescent COVID-19.

V usage is TRBV24-1 and J usage is TRBJ2-5; 8 bases are shared with TRBD2. The length of the CDR3 is 15 residues. Trimming at V came to 4 bases and at J to 4 bases, leaving 7 bases not matched to a gene. Germline values: CDR1 KGHDR, CDR2 SFDVKD. The DNA for the CDR3 is TGTGCCACCAGTGAGGGTAGCGGGGCGAGAGAGACCCAGTACTTC. It codes for CATSEGSGARETQYF.

The chain carries TRBV28 and TRBJ1-1; weak D call: TRBD1 (5 bases). CDR1 is MDHEN, CDR2 SYDVKM, per germline. Between the trimmed V and J ends, which lost 5 bases and 6 bases, there was a span of 16 bases. This CDR3 contains 14 residues. In nucleotides, the CDR3 is TGTGCCAGCAGTGGTCATAGGGGATTCGCTGAAGCTTTCTTT. It yields the protein CASSGHRGFAEAFF.

CDR3 residues: CASSPGSNEQFF. The CDR3 nucleotides read TGTGCCAGCAGCCCAGGCAGCAATGAGCAGTTCTTC. This chain uses TRBV12-3 or TRBV12-4 with TRBJ2-1; D is undetermined. Trimming took off 6 bases at V and 6 bases at J, with 9 bases between the two ends. This CDR3 spans 12 amino acids.

The chain has TRBV7-9 and TRBJ1-5; 7 bases map to TRBD1. The V gene's germline CDR1 is SEHNR and CDR2 FQNEAQ (reference sequence). This CDR3 is 15 amino acids long. With 6 bases clipped from V and 5 bases from J, the junction kept 10 bases outside the gene matches. CDR3 nucleotides: TGTGCCAGCAGTTCCCAGGGGGTGAGGGATCAGCCCCAGCATTTT. Translating it yields CASSSQGVRDQPQHF.

The chain employs TRBV13 and TRBJ1-1, with D maybe TRBD1 (6 bases). The CDR3 loop spans 12 amino acids. V was shortened by 7 bases and J by 6 bases, with 12 bases between the two germline ends. Germline CDR1 reads PRHDT; CDR2 reads FYEKMQ (reference sequence). CDR3 amino acids: CASTTGSSEAFF. CDR3 nucleotides: TGTGCCAGCACCACAGGGTCATCTGAAGCTTTCTTT. The full variable domain, its missing parts supplied by reference TRBV13 and TRBJ1-1, is AAGVIQSPRHLIKEKRETATLKCYPIPRHDTVYWYQQGPGQDPQFLISFYEKMQSDKGSIPDRFSAQQFSDYHSELNMSSLELGDSALYFCASTTGSSEAFFGQGTRLTVV.

This chain uses TRBV6-2 or TRBV6-3 with TRBJ1-5; the D gene is possibly TRBD1 (5 bases). V was trimmed by 2 bases and J by 3 bases, leaving 11 bases between them. Germline CDR1 and CDR2: MNHEY and SVGEGT. The CDR3 spans 15 residues. The CDR3 loop is CASSYGGRANQPQHF. The CDR3 nucleotides read TGTGCCAGCAGTTACGGCGGCAGGGCCAATCAGCCCCAGCATTTT.

The gene calls are TRBV5-6 and TRBJ2-1, with D possibly TRBD2 on 5 matching bases. From germline, CDR1 is SGHDT and CDR2 YYEEEE. The CDR3 is 16 amino acids. Trimming removed 3 bases from V and 3 bases from J, with 16 bases in between. The CDR3 DNA follows: TGTGCCAGCAGCTACGCCCCGGGGTCCAGCTACAATGAGCAGTTCTTC. Translated, it gives CASSYAPGSSYNEQFF.

Only a few counts were recorded for this clone. The V gene is TRBV7-3, the J gene TRBJ1-2, with unresolved D. Trimming left V 3 bases short and J 2 bases short, with 7 bases between. Germline V gives CDR1 SGHTA, CDR2 FQGTGA. This CDR3 is built from 13 residues. DNA of the CDR3: TGTGCCAGCAGCTTCGATGGCAACTATGGCTACACCTTC. Protein product: CASSFDGNYGYTF.

The sample holds a few counts of this clone. V and J are TRBV18 and TRBJ2-7, with 9 bases lining up with TRBD2. The CDR3 loop spans 17 amino acids. The V gene end was trimmed by 3 bases and the J gene end by 4 bases; junction bases not matched to a gene: 13. Germline V gene sequence: CDR1 KGHSH, CDR2 LQKENI. The chain's CDR3 is CASSPEAGGPLRYEQYF. CDR3 bases: TGTGCCAGCTCACCGGAGGCGGGAGGGCCATTAAGGTACGAGCAGTACTTC.

The chain is built from TRBV15 and TRBJ2-7; D is possibly TRBD1 (7 bases). The CDR3 spans 15 residues. Germline loops: CDR1 LNHNV, CDR2 YYDKDF (reference sequence). Deletions cut 0 bases from V and 3 bases from J, with 12 bases between. As DNA, the CDR3 is TGTGCCACCAGCAGAGACCAGGGGGGAAGCTACGAGCAGTACTTC. Translation gives CATSRDQGGSYEQYF. Using reference TRBV15 and TRBJ2-7 for the parts outside the CDR3, the full variable domain is DAMVIQNPRYQVTQFGKPVTLSCSQTLNHNVMYWYQQKSSQAPKLLFHYYDKDFNNEADTPDNFQSRRPNTSFCFLDIRSPGLGDTAMYLCATSRDQGGSYEQYFGPGTRLTVT.

V usage is TRBV6-5 and J usage is TRBJ2-2, with 10 positions matching TRBD2. The CDR3 covers 15 residues. Per germline, CDR1 MNHEY and CDR2 SVGAGI. J lost 4 bases, V lost 5 bases, and 4 bases had no gene match. The CDR3 DNA reads TGTGCCAGCAGTCCGAGCGGGGGGGCCACCGGGGAGCTGTTTTTT. This gives the protein CASSPSGGATGELFF.

V and J are TRBV18 and TRBJ1-1; D might be TRBD1 (5 bases). The CDR3 covers 11 residues. Trimming left V 8 bases short and J 1 base short, with 5 bases between. CDR1 KGHSH and CDR2 LQKENI come from the germline V gene. The CDR3 region is CASTGNTEAFF. The DNA for the CDR3 is TGTGCCAGCACAGGGAACACTGAAGCTTTCTTT.

The J gene is TRBJ1-4, the V gene TRBV30; D perhaps matches TRBD1 (5 bases). This CDR3 region has 16 residues. Germline-derived CDR1 and CDR2 are GTSNPN and SVGIG (reference sequence). The V end was cut by 3 bases, the J end by 5 bases, with 19 bases between. The CDR3 DNA reads as TGTGCCTGGAGCCTACTGGGGTCCGGGGGAAATGAAAAACTGTTTTTT. Translating it yields CAWSLLGSGGNEKLFF.

The CDR3 here is CASSWRDYGYTF. In nucleotides, the CDR3 is TGTGCCAGCAGTTGGCGGGACTATGGCTACACCTTC. The rearrangement joins TRBV28 to TRBJ1-2; D unclear. The CDR3 spans 12 residues. The V end lost 4 bases, the J end lost 3 bases, and 6 bases lay between the germline ends. CDR1 and CDR2 from the germline V gene are MDHEN and SYDVKM.

The chain uses TRBV4-1 and TRBJ1-2; the match to TRBD1 covers 9 bases. This CDR3 is 17 amino acids long. V shed 4 bases and J 7 bases; nucleotides not matched to a gene: 16. The germline V gene has CDR1 MGHRA and CDR2 YSYEKL. The CDR3: CASSRVVTGGAFGGYTF. As DNA, the CDR3 is TGCGCCAGCAGCCGAGTTGTAACAGGGGGCGCCTTTGGTGGCTACACCTTC.

J is TRBJ2-1 and V is TRBV2, with 7 bases matching TRBD2. The CDR3 extends over 16 amino acids. In germline, CDR1 is SNHLY, CDR2 FYNNEI. Trimming at V came to 1 base and at J to 4 bases, leaving 7 bases not matched to a gene. DNA of the CDR3: TGTGCCAGCAGTGAAGATGCGGGGGAGATATACAATGAGCAGTTCTTC. This gives the protein CASSEDAGEIYNEQFF.

This chain joins TRBV28 and TRBJ2-1; 8 bases match TRBD2. The CDR3 is made up of 16 amino acids. J lost 5 bases, V lost 2 bases, and 8 bases had no gene match. Germline V gene data show CDR1 as MDHEN and CDR2 as SYDVKM. The CDR3 here is CASSLKISGDNNEQFF. CDR3 bases: TGTGCCAGCAGTTTAAAGATTAGCGGGGATAACAATGAGCAGTTCTTC.

The gene calls are TRBV27 and TRBJ2-1; 9 bases agree with TRBD2. Germline CDR1 and CDR2: MNHEY and SMNVEV (reference sequence). V trimming: 5 bases; J trimming: 7 bases; junction bases outside the gene matches: 6. The CDR3 contains 14 residues. CDR3 protein: CASSRLAGMNEQFF. The CDR3 coding sequence is TGTGCCAGCAGTAGGCTAGCGGGAATGAATGAGCAGTTCTTC.

The chain couples TRBV5-3 to TRBJ2-7; 10 bases match TRBD2. TRBV5-3 is an ORF, and what it does is uncertain. V lost 0 bases to trimming and J lost 0 bases; unmatched junction nucleotides: 12. The CDR3 loop spans 19 amino acids. The CDR3 region has the DNA TGTGCCAGAAGCTTGGATGGCCTAGCGGGAGAAAGGAGCTCCTACGAGCAGTACTTC. Translated: CARSLDGLAGERSSYEQYF.